Listed below are T cell receptor beta chains from one sample, sequenced in a study of T cell repertoires in cytomegalovirus infection. TCRdb analysed the reads with MiXCR anew, one entry per CDR3 protein. Of roughly 300,000 distinct CDR3 sequences listed, more than 8% were seen once; the top ten hold around 4.1%. Sequenced input: PBMCs. These receptors originate from a human donor in good health (CMV status not recorded). Some clones in this sample may be carry-over from other donors' samples. Both conserved end residues are part of each CDR3. Each record gives: CDR3 length, V gene, J gene, clone size, D gene, CDR3 DNA, CDR3 protein. The D gene is left open where the match is weak. Part of the rows lack a size; the others show once, few, many or a class for expanded clones.

cdr3_length: 16; v_call: TRBV11-2; j_call: TRBJ2-5; clone_size: .; d_call: TRBD2; cdr3_nt: TGTGCCAGCAGCTTGAGGGGACTAGCGGGAGAGGAGACCCAGTACTTC; cdr3_aa: CASSLRGLAGEETQYF
cdr3_length: 17; v_call: TRBV18; j_call: TRBJ2-3; clone_size: .; d_call: TRBD2; cdr3_nt: TGTGCCAGCTCACCCCCGGGACTAGCGGGAGAAACGCATACGCAGTATTTT; cdr3_aa: CASSPPGLAGETHTQYF
cdr3_length: 15; v_call: TRBV7-2; j_call: TRBJ2-2; clone_size: few; d_call: .; cdr3_nt: TGTGCCAGCAGCCCATTAGGACATGTCGGCGGGGAGCTGTTTTTT; cdr3_aa: CASSPLGHVGGELFF
cdr3_length: 15; v_call: TRBV12-3/TRBV12-4; j_call: TRBJ1-1; clone_size: .; d_call: .; cdr3_nt: TGTGCCAGCAGCCGCGTGGGGGGCGGGAACACTGAAGCTTTCTTT; cdr3_aa: CASSRVGGGNTEAFF
cdr3_length: 15; v_call: TRBV27; j_call: TRBJ2-7; clone_size: .; d_call: .; cdr3_nt: TGTGCCAGCAGTTTATCTCCGGGGGGCGCGTACGAGCAGTACTTC; cdr3_aa: CASSLSPGGAYEQYF
cdr3_length: 14; v_call: TRBV7-2; j_call: TRBJ1-1; clone_size: .; d_call: .; cdr3_nt: TGTGCCAGCAGCTTGGTACAGGGCGAAACTGAAGCTTTCTTT; cdr3_aa: CASSLVQGETEAFF
cdr3_length: 14; v_call: TRBV7-2; j_call: TRBJ2-2; clone_size: many; d_call: TRBD1; cdr3_nt: TGTGCCAGCAGCTTGACAGGGGCCACCGGGGAGCTGTTTTTT; cdr3_aa: CASSLTGATGELFF
cdr3_length: 14; v_call: TRBV20-1; j_call: TRBJ2-7; clone_size: many; d_call: .; cdr3_nt: TGCAGTGCTGTAAGTGGAGCTTCCTCCTACGAGCAGTACTTC; cdr3_aa: CSAVSGASSYEQYF
cdr3_length: 13; v_call: TRBV7-2; j_call: TRBJ2-1; clone_size: many; d_call: TRBD2; cdr3_nt: TGTGCCAGCAGCTTAGAGGGCTTGCGGGGGTCGTTCTTC; cdr3_aa: CASSLEGLRGSFF
cdr3_length: 11; v_call: TRBV20-1; j_call: TRBJ1-4; clone_size: .; d_call: .; cdr3_nt: TGCAGTGCAACAGGGTCCGAAAAACTGTTTTTT; cdr3_aa: CSATGSEKLFF
cdr3_length: 14; v_call: TRBV15; j_call: TRBJ2-7; clone_size: .; d_call: TRBD2; cdr3_nt: TGTGCCACCAGCAGTGGGGGGGGCTCCTACGAGCAGTACTTC; cdr3_aa: CATSSGGGSYEQYF
cdr3_length: 16; v_call: TRBV12-3/TRBV12-4; j_call: TRBJ1-2; clone_size: few; d_call: .; cdr3_nt: TGTGCCAGCAGTTGGGGTGAGAGGATCGGGGAGGATGGCTACACCTTC; cdr3_aa: CASSWGERIGEDGYTF